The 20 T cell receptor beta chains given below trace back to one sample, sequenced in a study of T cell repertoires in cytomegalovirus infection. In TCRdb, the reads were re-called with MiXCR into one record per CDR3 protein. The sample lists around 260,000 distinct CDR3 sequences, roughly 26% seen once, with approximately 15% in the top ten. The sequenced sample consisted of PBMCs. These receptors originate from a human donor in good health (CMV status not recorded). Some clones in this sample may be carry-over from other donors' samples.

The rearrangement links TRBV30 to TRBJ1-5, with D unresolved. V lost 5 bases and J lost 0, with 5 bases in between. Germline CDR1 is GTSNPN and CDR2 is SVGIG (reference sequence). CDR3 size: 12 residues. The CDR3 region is CAWSDSNQPQHF. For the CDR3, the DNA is TGTGCCTGGTCTGATAGCAATCAGCCCCAGCATTTT. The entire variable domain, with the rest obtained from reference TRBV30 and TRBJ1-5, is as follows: SQTIHQWPATLVQPVGSPLSLECTVEGTSNPNLYWYRQAAGRGLQLLFYSVGIGQISSEVPQNLSASRPQDRQFILSSKKLLLSDSGFYLCAWSDSNQPQHFGDGTRLSIL.

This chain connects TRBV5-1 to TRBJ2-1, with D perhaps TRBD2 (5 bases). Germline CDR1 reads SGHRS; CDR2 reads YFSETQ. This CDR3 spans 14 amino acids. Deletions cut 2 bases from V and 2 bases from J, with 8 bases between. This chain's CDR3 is CASSFNGAYNEQFF. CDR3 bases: TGCGCCAGCAGCTTTAACGGGGCCTACAATGAGCAGTTCTTC.

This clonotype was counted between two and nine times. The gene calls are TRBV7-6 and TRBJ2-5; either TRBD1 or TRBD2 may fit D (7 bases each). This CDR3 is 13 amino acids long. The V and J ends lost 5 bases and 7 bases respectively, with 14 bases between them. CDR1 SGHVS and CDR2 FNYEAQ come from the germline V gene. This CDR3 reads CASSLDREGTQYF. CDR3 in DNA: TGTGCCAGCAGCCTAGACAGGGAGGGGACCCAGTACTTC.

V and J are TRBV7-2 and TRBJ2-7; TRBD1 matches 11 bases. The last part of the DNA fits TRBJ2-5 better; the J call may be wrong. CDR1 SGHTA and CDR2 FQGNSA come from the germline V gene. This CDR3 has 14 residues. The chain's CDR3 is CASSLQGQGATQYF. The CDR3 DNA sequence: TGTGCCAGCAGCTTGCAAGGACAGGGGGCGACCCAGTACTTC.

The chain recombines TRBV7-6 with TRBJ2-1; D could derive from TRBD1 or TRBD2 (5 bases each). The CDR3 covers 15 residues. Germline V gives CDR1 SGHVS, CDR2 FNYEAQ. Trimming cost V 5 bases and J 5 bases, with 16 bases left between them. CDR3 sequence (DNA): TGTGCCAGCAGCCCCAGAACGGGGACGCACAATGAGCAGTTCTTC. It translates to CASSPRTGTHNEQFF.

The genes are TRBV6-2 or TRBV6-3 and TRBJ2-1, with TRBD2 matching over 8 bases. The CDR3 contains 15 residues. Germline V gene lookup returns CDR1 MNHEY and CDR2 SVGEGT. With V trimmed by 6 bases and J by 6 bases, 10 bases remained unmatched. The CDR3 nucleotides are TGTGCCAGCAGACATCACGGGAGGGCCATCAATGAGCAGTTCTTC. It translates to CASRHHGRAINEQFF.

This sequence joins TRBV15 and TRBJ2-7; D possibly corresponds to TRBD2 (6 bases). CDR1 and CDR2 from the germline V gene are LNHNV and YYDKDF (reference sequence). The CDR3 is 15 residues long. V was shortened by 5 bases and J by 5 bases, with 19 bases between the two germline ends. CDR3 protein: CATSPLEGRSDEQYF. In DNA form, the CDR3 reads TGTGCCACCAGCCCCCTAGAGGGGAGGTCGGACGAGCAGTACTTC.

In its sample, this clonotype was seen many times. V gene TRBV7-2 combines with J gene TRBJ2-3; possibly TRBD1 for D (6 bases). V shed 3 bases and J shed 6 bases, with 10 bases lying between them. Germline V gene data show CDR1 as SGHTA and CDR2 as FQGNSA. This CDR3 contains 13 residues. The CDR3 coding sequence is TGTGCCAGCAGCTTGTGGGACATGGATACGCAGTATTTT. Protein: CASSLWDMDTQYF.

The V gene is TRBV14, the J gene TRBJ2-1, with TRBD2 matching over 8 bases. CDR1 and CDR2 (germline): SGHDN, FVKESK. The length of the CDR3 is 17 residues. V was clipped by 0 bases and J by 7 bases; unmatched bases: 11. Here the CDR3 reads CASSQERGSGGLNEQFF. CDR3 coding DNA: TGTGCCAGCAGCCAAGAACGGGGGAGCGGGGGTTTGAATGAGCAGTTCTTC.

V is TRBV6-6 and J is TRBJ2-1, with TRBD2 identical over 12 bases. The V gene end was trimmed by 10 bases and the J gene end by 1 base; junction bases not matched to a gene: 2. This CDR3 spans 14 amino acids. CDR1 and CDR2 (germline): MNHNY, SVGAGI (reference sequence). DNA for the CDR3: TGTGCCACCGGACTAGCGGGATCCTACAATGAGCAGTTCTTC. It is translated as CATGLAGSYNEQFF.

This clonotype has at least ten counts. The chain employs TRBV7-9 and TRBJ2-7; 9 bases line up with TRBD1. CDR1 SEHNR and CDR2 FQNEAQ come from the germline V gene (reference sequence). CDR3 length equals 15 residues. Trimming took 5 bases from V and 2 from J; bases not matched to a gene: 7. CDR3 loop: CASSPGQGSPYEQYF. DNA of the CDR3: TGTGCCAGCAGCCCTGGACAGGGGAGCCCCTACGAGCAGTACTTC.

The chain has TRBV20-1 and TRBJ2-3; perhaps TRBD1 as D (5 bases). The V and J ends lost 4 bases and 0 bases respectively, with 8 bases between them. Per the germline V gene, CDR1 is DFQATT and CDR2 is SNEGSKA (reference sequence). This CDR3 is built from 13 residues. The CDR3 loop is CSATGLSTDTQYF. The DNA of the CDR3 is TGCAGTGCTACAGGGCTGAGCACAGATACGCAGTATTTT.

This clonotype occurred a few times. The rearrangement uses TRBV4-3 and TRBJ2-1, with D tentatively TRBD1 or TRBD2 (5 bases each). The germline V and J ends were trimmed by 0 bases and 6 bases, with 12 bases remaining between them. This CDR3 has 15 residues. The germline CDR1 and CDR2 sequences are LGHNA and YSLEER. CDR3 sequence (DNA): TGCGCCAGCAGCCAAGATAGGGGACCAATCAATGAGCAGTTCTTC. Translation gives CASSQDRGPINEQFF.

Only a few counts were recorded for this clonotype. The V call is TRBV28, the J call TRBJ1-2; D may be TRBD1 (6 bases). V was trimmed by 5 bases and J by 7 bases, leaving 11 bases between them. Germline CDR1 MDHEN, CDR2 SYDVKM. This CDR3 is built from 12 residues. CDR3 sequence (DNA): TGTGCCAGCAGTCGGGGGCCGGGTGGCTACACCTTC. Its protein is CASSRGPGGYTF.

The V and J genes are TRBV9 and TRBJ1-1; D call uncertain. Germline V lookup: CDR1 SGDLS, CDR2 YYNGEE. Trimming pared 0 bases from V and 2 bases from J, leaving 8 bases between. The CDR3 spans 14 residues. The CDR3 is CASSVGAHNTEAFF. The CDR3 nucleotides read TGTGCCAGCAGCGTAGGGGCACACAACACTGAAGCTTTCTTT.

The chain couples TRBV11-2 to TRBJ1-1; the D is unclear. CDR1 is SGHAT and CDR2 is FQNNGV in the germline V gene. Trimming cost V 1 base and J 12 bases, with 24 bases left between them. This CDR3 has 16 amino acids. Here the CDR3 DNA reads TGTGCCAGCAGCTTAGTCGCACAAGCCGGGCCTAAGCGGACTTTCTTT. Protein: CASSLVAQAGPKRTFF.

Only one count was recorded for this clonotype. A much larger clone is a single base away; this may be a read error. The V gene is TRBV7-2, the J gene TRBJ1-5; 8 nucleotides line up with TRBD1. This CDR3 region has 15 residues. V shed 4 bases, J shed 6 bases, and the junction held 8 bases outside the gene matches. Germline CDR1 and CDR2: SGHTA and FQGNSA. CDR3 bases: TGTGCCAGCAGCTCCCGACAGGGGTACAGTCAGCCCCAGCATTTT. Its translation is CASSSRQGYSQPQHF.

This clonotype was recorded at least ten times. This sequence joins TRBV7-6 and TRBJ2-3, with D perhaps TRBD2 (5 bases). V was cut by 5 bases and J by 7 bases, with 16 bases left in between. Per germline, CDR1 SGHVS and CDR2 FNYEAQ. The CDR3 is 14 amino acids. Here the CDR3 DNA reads TGTGCCAGCAGCCGGACCGATAGAGGGAATACGCAGTATTTT. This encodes CASSRTDRGNTQYF.

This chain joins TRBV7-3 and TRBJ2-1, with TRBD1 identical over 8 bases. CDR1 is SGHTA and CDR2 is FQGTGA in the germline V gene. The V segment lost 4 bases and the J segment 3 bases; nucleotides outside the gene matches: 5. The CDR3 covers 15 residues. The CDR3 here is CASSSDRGNYNEQFF. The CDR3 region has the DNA TGTGCCAGCAGCTCCGACAGGGGCAACTACAATGAGCAGTTCTTC.

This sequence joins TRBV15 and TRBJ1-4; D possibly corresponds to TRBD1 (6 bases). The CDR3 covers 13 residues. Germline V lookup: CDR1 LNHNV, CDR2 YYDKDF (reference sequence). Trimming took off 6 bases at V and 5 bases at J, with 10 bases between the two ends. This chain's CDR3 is CATRYRDNEKLFF. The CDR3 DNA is TGTGCCACCAGATACAGGGACAATGAAAAACTGTTTTTT.